This T cell receptor (beta chain) originates from a study of T-cell reconstitution after alpha-beta-depleted transplantation in children. Molecular barcoding with unique molecular identifiers was used for the TCRbeta library. Via MiXCR, TCRdb re-called the PCR reads, giving one row per CDR3 protein. Among 480,000 or so distinct CDR3 sequences, approximately 10% were seen once, and the ten largest hold 2% to 2.5%. A word on this clonotype: As yet, its antigen is unknown.

CDR1 is LNHDA, CDR2 SQIVND, per germline (reference sequence). V lost 5 bases, J lost 5 bases, and 13 bases lay in between. This CDR3 contains 14 residues. Overall study findings and caveats: Day-60 TCRbeta diversity that was high in some patients was derived from surviving recipient T cells and thymic progenitors. Two months or so post-transplant, alpha-beta T cells reportedly derived from several hundred expanded graft clones. Counts and diversity of T cells one year after transplant came mostly from newly produced T cells.

The V call is TRBV19, the J call TRBJ2-1; D possibly corresponds to TRBD1 (5 bases). This clonotype was obtained from a child aged 2-15 years with inherited bone marrow failure, due to receive a stem cell transplant. This specimen was PBMCs, taken before TCRalphabeta/CD19-depleted stem cell transplant. The CDR3 here is CASSVDSPHNEQFF. CDR3 DNA: TGTGCCAGTAGTGTCGACAGTCCCCACAATGAGCAGTTCTTC. The full variable domain, its missing parts supplied by reference TRBV19 and TRBJ2-1, is DGGITQSPKYLFRKEGQNVTLSCEQNLNHDAMYWYRQDPGQGLRLIYYSQIVNDFQKGDIAEGYSVSREKKESFPLTVTSAQKNPTAFYLCASSVDSPHNEQFFGPGTRLTVL.